This T cell receptor (beta chain) was retrieved from a study of post-analysis software for immune sequencing data. In the study overall: The disease courses spanned relapsing-remitting, secondary progressive and progressive-relapsing forms of multiple sclerosis. Study results and caveats: Analysis by F measure revealed that same-batch samples clustered strongly together. There were five or six TRBV segments more frequent in patients than controls, and TRBV5-6, TRBV5-1 and TRBV20-1 were among them.

Note on this clonotype: Antigen unknown.

Trimming took off 3 bases at V and 4 bases at J, with 11 bases between the two ends. This CDR3 comprises 14 residues. The library was made from cDNA and included unique molecular identifiers. Input of roughly 0.95 to 10 million T cells yielded a few hundred thousand cDNA molecules. TCRdb reanalysed the PCR reads using MiXCR and keeps one entry per CDR3 protein. The sample yields 170,000 or so distinct CDR3 sequences, roughly 31% seen once. Sequenced sample: blood. The clonotype comes from a girl under 18 with multiple sclerosis. This rearrangement joins TRBV12-3 or TRBV12-4 to TRBJ2-3; D call uncertain. The chain's CDR3 is CASSLASGADTQYF. In DNA, the CDR3 is TGTGCCAGCAGTTTGGCATCAGGAGCAGATACGCAGTATTTT.